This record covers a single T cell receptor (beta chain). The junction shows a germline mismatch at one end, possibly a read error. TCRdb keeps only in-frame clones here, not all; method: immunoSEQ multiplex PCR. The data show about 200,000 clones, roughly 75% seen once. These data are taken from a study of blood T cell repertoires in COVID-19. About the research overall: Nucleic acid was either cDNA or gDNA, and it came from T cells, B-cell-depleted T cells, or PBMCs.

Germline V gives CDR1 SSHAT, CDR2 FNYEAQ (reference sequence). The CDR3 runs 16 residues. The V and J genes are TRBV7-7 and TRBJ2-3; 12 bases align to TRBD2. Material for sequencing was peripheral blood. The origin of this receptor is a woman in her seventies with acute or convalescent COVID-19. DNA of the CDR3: TGTGCTAGCAGCTCCGGGACTAGCGGGAGCACAGATACGCAGTATTTT. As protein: CASSSGTSGSTDTQYF.